Sequencing of this T cell receptor (beta chain) was carried out in a study of blood T cell repertoires in COVID-19. In the original workflow: Nucleated cell counts were estimated from reference gene primer amplification. Profiled with immunoSEQ multiplex PCR; TCRdb holds only in-frame clones, not every one. That table gives V, J and clone size, and the DNA gave D and trimming. Of approximately 250,000 clones listed, 75% to 90% are singletons. This clonotype was obtained from a human donor in a cohort sampled during active COVID-19. The specimen sequenced was peripheral blood.

The CDR3 bases are TGTGCCACCAGTGATTCCGGGACAGGGGTCTCCTACGAGCAGTACTTC. It is translated as CATSDSGTGVSYEQYF. J is TRBJ2-7 and V is TRBV24-1; 10 nucleotides align to TRBD1. V lost 2 bases, J lost 0 bases, and 3 bases stayed unmatched. The germline V gene has CDR1 KGHDR and CDR2 SFDVKD. This CDR3 has 16 residues.